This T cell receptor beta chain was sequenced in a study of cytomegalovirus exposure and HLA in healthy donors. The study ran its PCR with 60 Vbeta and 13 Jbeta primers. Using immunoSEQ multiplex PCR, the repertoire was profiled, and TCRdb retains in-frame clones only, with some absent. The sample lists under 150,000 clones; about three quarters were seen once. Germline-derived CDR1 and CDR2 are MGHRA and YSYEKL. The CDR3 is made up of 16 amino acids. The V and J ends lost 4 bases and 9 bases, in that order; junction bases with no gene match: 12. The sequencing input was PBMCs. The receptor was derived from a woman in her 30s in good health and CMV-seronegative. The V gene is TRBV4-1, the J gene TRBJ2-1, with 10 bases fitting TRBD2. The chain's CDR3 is CASSLPGSGGASEQFF. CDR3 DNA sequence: TGCGCCAGCAGCCTACCAGGGAGCGGGGGGGCCTCTGAGCAGTTCTTC.